These 9 T cell receptor beta chains were all obtained from the same sample, sequenced in a study of cytomegalovirus exposure and HLA in healthy donors. PCR amplification relied on 60 Vbeta primers (plus 13 Jbeta primers). Repertoires were generated with immunoSEQ multiplex PCR, while TCRdb's copy carries only in-frame clones and drops some. This sample has 97,000 or so clones; approximately 87% occur once, and the top ten carry about 2.5%. The sample consisted of PBMCs. These receptor sequences come from a man aged 40-49 years in good health and CMV-seronegative.

This chain uses TRBV5-1 with TRBJ2-2; 10 bases match TRBD2. The germline gives CDR1 SGHRS, CDR2 YFSETQ. The ends lost 1 base at V and 5 bases at J; junction bases unmatched: 2. CDR3 size: 15 residues. The CDR3 region has the DNA TGCGCCAGCAGCTTGTCAGCGGGGGGGACCGGGGAGCTGTTTTTT. This translates into CASSLSAGGTGELFF. Looking up the rest from reference TRBV5-1 and TRBJ2-2 gives the full variable domain: KAGVTQTPRYLIKTRGQQVTLSCSPISGHRSVSWYQQTPGQGLQFLFEYFSETQRNKGNFPGRFSGRQFSNSRSEMNVSTLELGDSALYLCASSLSAGGTGELFFGEGSRLTVL.

The rearrangement uses TRBV5-4 and TRBJ1-2, with 8 positions matching TRBD1. CDR3 length: 14 amino acids. Germline V gene lookup returns CDR1 SGHNT and CDR2 YYREEE (reference sequence). The ends lost 0 bases at V and 8 bases at J; junction bases unmatched: 6. The CDR3 DNA reads as TGTGCCAGCAGCTTGGTCCAGGGGGCTCGAGGCTACACCTTC. Translating it yields CASSLVQGARGYTF.

The rearrangement uses TRBV9 and TRBJ2-5, with TRBD1 matching over 7 bases. V trimming: 0 bases; J trimming: 1 base; junction bases outside the gene matches: 3. Germline CDR1 and CDR2: SGDLS and YYNGEE. The CDR3 contains 15 residues. The CDR3 sequence is CASSVDRGAQETQYF. CDR3 sequence (DNA): TGTGCCAGCAGCGTAGACAGGGGAGCCCAAGAGACCCAGTACTTC. The variable domain in full, with the rest retrieved from reference TRBV9 and TRBJ2-5, is DSGVTQTPKHLITATGQRVTLRCSPRSGDLSVYWYQQSLDQGLQFLIQYYNGEERAKGNILERFSAQQFPDLHSELNLSSLELGDSALYFCASSVDRGAQETQYFGPGTRLLVL.

This chain joins TRBV10-3 and TRBJ1-6; 9 bases agree with TRBD1. With V trimmed by 7 bases and J by 7 bases, 5 bases remained unmatched. In germline, CDR1 is ENHRY, CDR2 SYGVKD. This CDR3 has 14 residues. As DNA, the CDR3 is TGTGCCATCACCCCGGGACAGGGAAATTCACCCCTCCACTTT. Protein: CAITPGQGNSPLHF.

The chain links TRBV6-5 to TRBJ1-2; 8 nucleotides line up with TRBD1. Trimming removed 5 bases from V and 7 bases from J; junction bases left unmatched: 12. The CDR3 has 15 residues. Germline CDR1 and CDR2: MNHEY and SVGAGI. In nucleotides, the CDR3 is TGTGCCAGCAGTGGTCCGCAGGGGGCGGGTGGTGGCTACACCTTC. Its protein is CASSGPQGAGGGYTF.

The V gene is TRBV7-9, the J gene TRBJ1-1; D remains ambiguous. Germline-derived CDR1 and CDR2 are SEHNR and FQNEAQ (reference sequence). With 6 bases removed from V and 1 base from J, the gap between germline ends came to 18 bases. This CDR3 has 16 residues. The CDR3 loop reads CASRGGSSLPNTEAFF. The CDR3 coding sequence is TGTGCCAGCAGAGGAGGCAGTAGCCTTCCGAACACTGAAGCTTTCTTT. Full variable domain (remainder filled in from reference TRBV7-9 and TRBJ1-1): DTGVSQNPRHKITKRGQNVTFRCDPISEHNRLYWYRQTLGQGPEFLTYFQNEAQLEKSRLLSDRFSAERPKGSFSTLEIQRTEQGDSAMYLCASRGGSSLPNTEAFFGQGTRLTVV.

This chain links TRBV6-5 with TRBJ1-6; 8 nucleotides line up with TRBD1. The CDR3 sequence is 15 residues long. J gave up 9 bases and V 7 bases, and 11 bases lay outside the gene matches. Germline V CDR1 and CDR2: MNHEY, SVGAGI. The DNA of the CDR3 is TGTGCCAGCACCCCTAGGGGACAGGCTGGTTCACCCCTCCACTTT. Its translation: CASTPRGQAGSPLHF.

The table lists this clone with a count of one. The rearrangement uses TRBV29-1 and TRBJ2-1; D is perhaps TRBD1 (5 bases). The V gene lost 1 base and the J gene lost 8 bases, with 9 bases spanning the gap. The CDR3 loop spans 12 amino acids. CDR1 is SQVTM and CDR2 is ANQGSEA in the germline V gene. CDR3 DNA: TGCAGCGTTGAAGCGCAGGGTGATGAGCAGTTCTTC. Translated: CSVEAQGDEQFF.

The chain uses TRBV18 and TRBJ2-5; possibly TRBD2 for D (6 bases). The CDR3 runs 15 residues. The germline V gene encodes CDR1 KGHSH and CDR2 LQKENI. Trimming stripped 2 bases from V and 5 bases from J, with 15 bases between. The CDR3 sequence: CASSPVNPRGETQYF. For the CDR3, the DNA is TGTGCCAGCTCACCAGTGAACCCTCGGGGGGAGACCCAGTACTTC.